This T cell receptor beta chain was sequenced in a study of regulatory T cells in long-lasting Graves disease. This clonotype was recorded many times. Time point reported: newly diagnosed GD, antithyroid drugs for less than 3 months. There was RNA extracted from PBMCs, and the TCR library was made from it. In this cohort, patients came from an endocrinology department located in Xi'an, China. Trimming at V came to 6 bases and at J to 10 bases, leaving 16 bases not matched to a gene. CDR1 MDHEN and CDR2 SYDVKM come from the germline V gene. The CDR3 is made up of 17 amino acids. iRepertoire HTBI primers and Arm-PCR of CDR3 regions built TCR beta libraries. Original processing methods: Segment identification across samples yielded 55 to 65 TRBV and fewer than 15 TRBJ segments. A single record per CDR3 protein comes from TCRdb applying MiXCR to the multiplex PCR reads. The V and J calls shown here were made by TCRdb, not taken from the authors' results. The repertoire holds 520,000 or so distinct CDR3 sequences, 12% seen once, with almost 9% in the top ten.

The same sample was also studied in work on T cells in Graves' hyperthyroidism and ophthalmopathy. This second study says: A set of HTBI primers served as the primers for a first-round RT-PCR of the TCR CDR3.

This specimen consisted of peripheral blood mononuclear cells (PBMCs), obtained at new diagnosis, from a patient treated with antithyroid drugs. The rearrangement links TRBV28 to TRBJ2-1, with 12 bases that match TRBD2. This TCR came from a woman aged 25 to 39 with Graves disease. This CDR3 reads CASSPWTSGVRGGEQFF. The CDR3 DNA reads as TGTGCCAGCAGCCCGTGGACTAGCGGGGTCCGGGGGGGGGAGCAGTTCTTC.